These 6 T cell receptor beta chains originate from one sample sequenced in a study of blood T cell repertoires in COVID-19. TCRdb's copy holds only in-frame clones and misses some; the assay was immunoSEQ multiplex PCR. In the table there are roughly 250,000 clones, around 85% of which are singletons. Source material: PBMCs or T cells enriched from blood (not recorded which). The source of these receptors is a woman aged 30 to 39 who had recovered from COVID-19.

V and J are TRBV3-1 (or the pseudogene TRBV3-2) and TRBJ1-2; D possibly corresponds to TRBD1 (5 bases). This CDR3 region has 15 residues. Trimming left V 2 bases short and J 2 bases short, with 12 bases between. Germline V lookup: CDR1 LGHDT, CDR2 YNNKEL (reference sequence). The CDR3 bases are TGTGCCAGCAGCCAATCCTCGGGGGGGAACTATGGCTACACCTTC. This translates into CASSQSSGGNYGYTF.

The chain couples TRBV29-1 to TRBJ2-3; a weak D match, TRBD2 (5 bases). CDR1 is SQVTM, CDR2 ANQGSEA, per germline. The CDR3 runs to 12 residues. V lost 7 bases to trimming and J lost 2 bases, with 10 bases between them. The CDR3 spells CSATTNTDTQYF. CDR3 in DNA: TGCAGCGCGACTACGAACACAGATACGCAGTATTTT.

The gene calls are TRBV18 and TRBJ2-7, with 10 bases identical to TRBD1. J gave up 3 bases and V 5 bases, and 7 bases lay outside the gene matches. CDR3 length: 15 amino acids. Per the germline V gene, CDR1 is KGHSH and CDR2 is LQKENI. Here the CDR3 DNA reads TGTGCCAGCTCAGAGGGACAGGGGCCAATCTACGAGCAGTACTTC. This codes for CASSEGQGPIYEQYF. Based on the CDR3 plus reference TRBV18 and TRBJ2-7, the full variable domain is NAGVMQNPRHLVRRRGQEARLRCSPMKGHSHVYWYRQLPEEGLKFMVYLQKENIIDESGMPKERFSAEFPKEGPSILRIQQVVRGDSAAYFCASSEGQGPIYEQYFGPGTRLTVT.

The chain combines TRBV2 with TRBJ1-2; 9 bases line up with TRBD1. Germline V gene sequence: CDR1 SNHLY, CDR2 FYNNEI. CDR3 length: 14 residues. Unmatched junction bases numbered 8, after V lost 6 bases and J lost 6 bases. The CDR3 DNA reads TGTGCCAGCAGAGCGGGACAGGGCGATGATGGCTACACCTTC. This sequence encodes CASRAGQGDDGYTF. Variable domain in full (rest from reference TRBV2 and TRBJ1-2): EPEVTQTPSHQVTQMGQEVILRCVPISNHLYFYWYRQILGQKVEFLVSFYNNEISEKSEIFDDQFSVERPDGSNFTLKIRSTKLEDSAMYFCASRAGQGDDGYTFGSGTRLTVV.

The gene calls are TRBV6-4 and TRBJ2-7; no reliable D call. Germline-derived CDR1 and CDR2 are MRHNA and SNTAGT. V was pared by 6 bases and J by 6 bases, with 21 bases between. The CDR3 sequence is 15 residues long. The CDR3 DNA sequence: TGTGCCAGCAGCACCGGAGACTGCAGCTTCACCGAGCAGTACTTC. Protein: CASSTGDCSFTEQYF.

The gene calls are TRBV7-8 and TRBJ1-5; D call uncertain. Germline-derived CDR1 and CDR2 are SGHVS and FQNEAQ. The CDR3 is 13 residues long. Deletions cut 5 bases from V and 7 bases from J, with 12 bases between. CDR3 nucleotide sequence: TGTGCCAGCAGCAGGGAAGGAGGCCAGCCCCAGCATTTT. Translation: CASSREGGQPQHF.